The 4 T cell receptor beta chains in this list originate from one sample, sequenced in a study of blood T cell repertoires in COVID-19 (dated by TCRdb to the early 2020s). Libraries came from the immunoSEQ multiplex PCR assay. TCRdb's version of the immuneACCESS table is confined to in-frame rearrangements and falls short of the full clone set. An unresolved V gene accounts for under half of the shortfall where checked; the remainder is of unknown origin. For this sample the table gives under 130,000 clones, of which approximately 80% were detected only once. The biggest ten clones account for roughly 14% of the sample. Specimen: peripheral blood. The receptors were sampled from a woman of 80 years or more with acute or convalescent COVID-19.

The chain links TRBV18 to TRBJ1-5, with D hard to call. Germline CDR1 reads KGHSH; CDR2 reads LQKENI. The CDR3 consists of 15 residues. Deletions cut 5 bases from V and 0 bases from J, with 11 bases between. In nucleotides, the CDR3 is TGTGCCAGCTCAGCAGCGATTCATAGCAATCAGCCCCAGCATTTT. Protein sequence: CASSAAIHSNQPQHF.

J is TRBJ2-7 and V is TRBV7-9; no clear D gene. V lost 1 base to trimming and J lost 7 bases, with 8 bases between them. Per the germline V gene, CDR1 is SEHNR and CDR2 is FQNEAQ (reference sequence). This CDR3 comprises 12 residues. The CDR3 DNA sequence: TGTGCCAGCAGCTTAGTCGAGAATGAGCAGTACTTC. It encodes CASSLVENEQYF.

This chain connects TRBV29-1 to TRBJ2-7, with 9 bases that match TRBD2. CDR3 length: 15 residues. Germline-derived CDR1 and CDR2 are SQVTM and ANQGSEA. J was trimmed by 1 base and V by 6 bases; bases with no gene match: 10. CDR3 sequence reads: CSVEGLAGRSYEQYF. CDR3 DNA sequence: TGCAGCGTCGAGGGGCTAGCGGGGCGTTCCTACGAGCAGTACTTC.

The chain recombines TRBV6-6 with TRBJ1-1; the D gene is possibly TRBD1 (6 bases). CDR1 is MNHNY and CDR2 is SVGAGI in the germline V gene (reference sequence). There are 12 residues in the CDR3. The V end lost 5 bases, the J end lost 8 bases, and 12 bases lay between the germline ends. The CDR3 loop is CASSTRDIEAFF. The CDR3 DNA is TGTGCCAGCAGTACCCGGGACATAGAAGCTTTCTTT.